These 22 T cell receptor beta chains share one sample of origin, sequenced in a study of cytomegalovirus exposure and HLA in healthy donors. The PCR ran on 60 Vbeta and 13 Jbeta primers. Sequencing was performed with immunoSEQ multiplex PCR; in TCRdb, only in-frame clones are kept and a portion is missing. The repertoire has about 140,000 clones, 65% to 80% of them found once; the top ten carry roughly 1.2%. The sequenced material came from PBMCs. Source of these receptors: a male donor in good health and CMV-seropositive.

The V call is TRBV19, the J call TRBJ2-2; 15 bases are shared with TRBD2. Losses at the gene ends were 6 bases for V and 6 bases for J; bases not matched to a gene: 5. CDR1 LNHDA and CDR2 SQIVND come from the germline V gene (reference sequence). This CDR3 comprises 16 residues. CDR3 coding DNA: TGTGCCAGTAGAAGGACTAGCGGGAGGGCCTCCGGGGAGCTGTTTTTT. Protein sequence: CASRRTSGRASGELFF.

V is TRBV14 and J is TRBJ1-2; no clear D. Germline V gene sequence: CDR1 SGHDN, CDR2 FVKESK. V dropped 1 base and J dropped 8 bases, with 14 bases sitting between them. CDR3 length: 14 residues. CDR3 amino acids: CASSQAVGPGGYTF. The CDR3 region has the DNA TGTGCCAGCAGCCAAGCAGTAGGCCCGGGAGGCTACACCTTC.

The J gene is TRBJ2-3, the V gene TRBV7-6, with 14 bases identical to TRBD2. With 3 bases clipped from V and 5 bases from J, the junction kept 4 bases outside the gene matches. The CDR3 is 16 residues long. CDR1 SGHVS and CDR2 FNYEAQ come from the germline V gene. In nucleotides, the CDR3 is TGTGCCAGCAGCTTGGGACTAGCGGGAGTTGGAGATACGCAGTATTTT. Protein sequence: CASSLGLAGVGDTQYF. The complete variable domain, with remaining parts taken from reference TRBV7-6 and TRBJ2-3, reads GAGVSQSPRYKVTKRGQDVALRCDPISGHVSLYWYRQALGQGPEFLTYFNYEAQQDKSGLPNDRFSAERPEGSISTLTIQRTEQRDSAMYRCASSLGLAGVGDTQYFGPGTRLTVL.

The CDR3 loop reads CASSVGQGRNYGYTF. The CDR3 DNA sequence: TGTGCCAGCAGCGTTGGACAGGGGCGAAACTATGGCTACACCTTC. The V call is TRBV9, the J call TRBJ1-2; 9 nucleotides line up with TRBD1. With V trimmed by 2 bases and J by 2 bases, 4 bases remained unmatched. CDR1 SGDLS and CDR2 YYNGEE come from the germline V gene. This CDR3 has 15 amino acids.

The V call is TRBV6-9, the J call TRBJ1-1, with 7 bases identical to TRBD1. V shed 3 bases and J 0 bases; nucleotides not matched to a gene: 4. The CDR3 sequence is 15 residues long. CDR1 is MNHGY and CDR2 is SVAAGI in the germline V gene. Written as DNA, the CDR3 is TGTGCCAGCAGTTACAAAACAGGGGTGAACACTGAAGCTTTCTTT. This translates into CASSYKTGVNTEAFF.

The chain employs TRBV10-3 and TRBJ1-2, with TRBD1 identical over 7 bases. Germline trimming cut 11 bases from V and 4 bases from J; bases unmatched to any gene: 10. This CDR3 comprises 13 residues. Germline V CDR1 and CDR2: ENHRY, SYGVKD. The CDR3 sequence: CASTGTAIYGYTF. The DNA of the CDR3 is TGTGCCTCGACCGGGACAGCAATCTATGGCTACACCTTC.

This sequence joins TRBV28 and TRBJ2-5, with D unclear. The assigned J gene may be wrong: the sequence end matches TRBJ2-7 better. The CDR3 is 11 amino acids. CDR1 MDHEN and CDR2 SYDVKM come from the germline V gene. CDR3 sequence: CASSLWYEQYF. CDR3 in DNA: TGTGCCAGCAGTTTATGGTACGAGCAGTACTTC.

This chain connects TRBV19 to TRBJ2-7; a weak D match, TRBD2 (6 bases). V was shortened by 7 bases and J by 0 bases, with 7 bases between the two germline ends. Looked up from germline, CDR1 is LNHDA and CDR2 is SQIVND (reference sequence). This CDR3 is 12 amino acids long. The CDR3 sequence: CASTSDSYEQYF. In nucleotides, the CDR3 is TGTGCCAGTACTAGCGACTCCTACGAGCAGTACTTC. The entire variable domain, with the rest obtained from reference TRBV19 and TRBJ2-7, is as follows: DGGITQSPKYLFRKEGQNVTLSCEQNLNHDAMYWYRQDPGQGLRLIYYSQIVNDFQKGDIAEGYSVSREKKESFPLTVTSAQKNPTAFYLCASTSDSYEQYFGPGTRLTVT.

DNA for the CDR3: TGTGCCAGCAGTCGCCAGGGAACGGCCTACGAGCAGTACTTC. Its translation: CASSRQGTAYEQYF. The chain combines TRBV6-5 with TRBJ2-7; the D gene is possibly TRBD1 (5 bases). This CDR3 region has 14 residues. Germline values: CDR1 MNHEY, CDR2 SVGAGI. Trimming left V 5 bases short and J 2 bases short, with 13 bases between.

The CDR3 DNA follows: TGTGCCAGCAGCTTAGAGGTACAGGGACAGTTCTTC. Protein sequence: CASSLEVQGQFF. The chain carries TRBV7-2 and TRBJ2-1; maybe TRBD1 (6 bases). Trimming took off 1 base at V and 13 bases at J, with 11 bases between the two ends. The CDR3 has 12 amino acids. CDR1 and CDR2 (germline): SGHTA, FQGNSA.

The V gene is TRBV7-9, the J gene TRBJ1-1; D is undetermined. This CDR3 spans 15 amino acids. V lost 1 base and J lost 4, with 13 bases in between. From germline, CDR1 is SEHNR and CDR2 FQNEAQ (reference sequence). The CDR3 DNA sequence: TGTGCCAGCAGCTTAGGTGGTGCGAGGGTCACTGAAGCTTTCTTT. Translating it yields CASSLGGARVTEAFF.

This clone has a handful of counts. The V call is TRBV29-1, the J call TRBJ1-1; possibly TRBD1 for D (5 bases). The CDR3 spans 14 residues. Germline assignment: CDR1 SQVTM and CDR2 ANQGSEA. V was shortened by 2 bases and J by 1 base, with 11 bases between the two germline ends. The CDR3 nucleotides read TGCAGCGTTGAAACCCAGGGTACGAACACTGAAGCTTTCTTT. It encodes CSVETQGTNTEAFF.

This clone was observed a few times. The chain employs TRBV11-2 and TRBJ2-1; 13 nucleotides match TRBD2. CDR1 is SGHAT and CDR2 is FQNNGV in the germline V gene. The J segment lost 7 bases and the V segment lost 5 bases, leaving 5 bases of the junction unmatched. The CDR3 loop spans 15 amino acids. The CDR3 is CASSGGTSGMNEQFF. The DNA of the CDR3 is TGTGCCAGCAGCGGAGGGACTAGCGGGATGAATGAGCAGTTCTTC.

This clone was detected once. The chain joins TRBV11-2 to TRBJ2-5; unclear D gene. Germline lookup yields CDR1 SGHAT and CDR2 FQNNGV. V was clipped by 6 bases and J by 2 bases, with 19 bases between them. The CDR3 is 16 residues long. The CDR3 loop is CASSPYFPESQETQYF. In nucleotides, the CDR3 is TGTGCCAGCAGTCCATACTTCCCGGAGTCTCAAGAGACCCAGTACTTC.

The chain links TRBV6-4 to TRBJ2-1, with 15 bases matching TRBD2. This CDR3 region has 17 residues. CDR1 MRHNA and CDR2 SNTAGT come from the germline V gene. J lost 8 bases, V lost 3 bases, and 8 bases had no gene match. CDR3 sequence: CASSEQGLAGGPDEQFF. CDR3 DNA: TGTGCCAGCAGTGAACAAGGACTAGCGGGGGGGCCGGATGAGCAGTTCTTC.

This clone was seen just once. This chain joins TRBV5-1 and TRBJ2-2; D is possibly TRBD2 (6 bases). Trimming took 1 base from V and 6 from J, leaving 16 bases between them. The CDR3 runs 16 residues. The germline V gene encodes CDR1 SGHRS and CDR2 YFSETQ. In nucleotides, the CDR3 is TGCGCCAGCAGCTTGCGGGCGGGGAGAGTATCCGGGGAGCTGTTTTTT. As protein: CASSLRAGRVSGELFF.

V and J are TRBV7-9 and TRBJ2-4; D is ambiguous. Germline lookup yields CDR1 SEHNR and CDR2 FQNEAQ (reference sequence). V was clipped by 5 bases and J by 4 bases, with 6 bases between them. The CDR3 extends over 12 amino acids. The DNA of the CDR3 is TGTGCCAGCAGCGGGCTTAAAAACATTCAGTACTTC. This encodes CASSGLKNIQYF.

The CDR3 here is CASSADGQGGYGYTF. The CDR3 DNA sequence: TGTGCCAGTAGTGCGGATGGACAGGGAGGCTATGGCTACACCTTC. The chain uses TRBV19 and TRBJ1-2; TRBD1 matches at 8 bases. The CDR3 spans 15 residues. V lost 5 bases, J lost 4 bases, and 9 bases stayed unmatched. Germline lookup yields CDR1 LNHDA and CDR2 SQIVND (reference sequence).

On this clone itself: Sequence at one end of the junction differs from germline and may be a read error. The V and J genes are TRBV7-7 and TRBJ2-1; no definite D call. In germline, CDR1 is SSHAT, CDR2 FNYEAQ (reference sequence). The CDR3 is made up of 13 amino acids. CDR3: CASSSTDYNEQFF. CDR3 bases: TGTGCTAGCAGCTCGACTGACTACAATGAGCAGTTCTTC.

V is TRBV27 and J is TRBJ2-3; D call uncertain. Germline CDR1 MNHEY, CDR2 SMNVEV (reference sequence). Trimming took off 6 bases at V and 4 bases at J, with 14 bases between the two ends. This CDR3 is 14 amino acids long. This CDR3 is CASRPEWSADTQYF. CDR3 bases: TGTGCCAGCAGGCCCGAGTGGTCGGCAGATACGCAGTATTTT.

V and J are TRBV25-1 and TRBJ1-2; D is undetermined. CDR3 length: 15 residues. Trimming removed 1 base at V and 6 bases at J, with 15 bases between. From germline, CDR1 is MGHDK and CDR2 SYGVNS. In DNA, the CDR3 is TGTGCCAGCAGTGAATTTAGTAGGCCCGGAGATGGCTACACCTTC. It yields the protein CASSEFSRPGDGYTF.

The chain couples TRBV6-5 to TRBJ1-2; 8 bases are shared with TRBD1. This CDR3 contains 15 residues. Germline V gives CDR1 MNHEY, CDR2 SVGAGI. Trimming took 5 bases from V and 0 from J; bases not matched to a gene: 5. CDR3 region: CASSPRGHSNYGYTF. CDR3 in DNA: TGTGCCAGCAGTCCCAGGGGGCATTCTAACTATGGCTACACCTTC.